Below, 2 T cell receptor beta chains from the same sample are listed, as sequenced in a study of identical twins. TCRdb independently ran MiXCR on the 5' RACE reads; one entry per CDR3 protein. The profile shows approximately 1.8 million distinct CDR3 sequences, under 35% of them singletons. Sample: cord blood. All receptors derive from a newborn girl in good health.

The chain couples TRBV20-1 to TRBJ1-5; D is ambiguous. The CDR3 is 15 residues long. Germline CDR1 and CDR2: DFQATT and SNEGSKA (reference sequence). Trimming left V 3 bases short and J 4 bases short, with 16 bases between. CDR3 amino acids: CSARGRHSGNQPQHF. CDR3 sequence (DNA): TGCAGTGCTAGGGGGAGGCACTCCGGTAATCAGCCCCAGCATTTT.

The rearrangement uses TRBV20-1 and TRBJ2-3, with 11 positions matching TRBD2. The CDR3 extends over 16 amino acids. V lost 3 bases and J lost 5; bases outside the gene matches: 10. CDR1 is DFQATT and CDR2 is SNEGSKA in the germline V gene (reference sequence). CDR3 sequence: CSASGRLAGSGDTQYF. In DNA form, the CDR3 reads TGCAGTGCTAGCGGCCGACTAGCGGGATCGGGAGATACGCAGTATTTT.